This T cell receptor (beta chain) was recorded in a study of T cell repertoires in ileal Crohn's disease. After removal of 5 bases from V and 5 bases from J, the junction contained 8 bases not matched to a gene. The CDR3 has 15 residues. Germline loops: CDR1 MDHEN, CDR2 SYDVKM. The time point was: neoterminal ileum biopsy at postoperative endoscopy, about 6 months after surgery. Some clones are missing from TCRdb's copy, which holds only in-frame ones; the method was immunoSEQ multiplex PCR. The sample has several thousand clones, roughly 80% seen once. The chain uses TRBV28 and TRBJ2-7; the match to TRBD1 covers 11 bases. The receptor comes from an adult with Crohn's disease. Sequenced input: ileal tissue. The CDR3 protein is CASSPIGQGANEQYF. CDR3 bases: TGTGCCAGCAGTCCCATCGGACAGGGGGCTAACGAGCAGTACTTC.